This is a list of T cell receptor beta chains from one sample in a study of blood T cell repertoires in COVID-19. Generated by immunoSEQ multiplex PCR, the TCRdb table keeps only in-frame clones and is missing some. In the table there are around 90,000 clones, around four fifths of which are singletons. Sequenced material: peripheral blood. All receptors come from a human donor in a cohort sampled during active COVID-19. CDR3s include the opening cysteine and the closing phenylalanine or tryptophan. The D gene is left open where the match is weak. The listing skips clone size in some rows; elsewhere it reads once, few, many or a size class.

size | J | length | V | D | DNA | CDR3
NA | TRBJ2-7 | 18 | TRBV7-2 | NA | TGTGCCAGCAGCTCCCAGCGGCCTGACAGGCTGAGCTCCTACGAGCAGTACTTC | CASSSQRPDRLSSYEQYF
NA | TRBJ1-2 | 13 | TRBV12-3/TRBV12-4 | NA | TGTGCCAGCAGTTTCGTTAACAGTGGTGGCTACACCTTC | CASSFVNSGGYTF
few | TRBJ1-6 | 16 | TRBV18 | NA | TGTGCCAGCTCCCGGTCCGGCCAGGTTCGAAATTCACCCCTCCACTTT | CASSRSGQVRNSPLHF
once | TRBJ2-2 | 15 | TRBV10-1 | TRBD1 | TGCGCCAGCAGTAAAGGGACAGGGGGCACCGGGGAGCTGTTTTTT | CASSKGTGGTGELFF
NA | TRBJ1-1 | 14 | TRBV7-8 | NA | TGTGCCAGCAGCTTAGCCAGAGAGGGTACTGAAGCTTTCTTT | CASSLAREGTEAFF
few | TRBJ1-3 | 14 | TRBV7-9 | NA | TGTGCCACGACTGGTACCTACTCTGGAAACACCATATATTTT | CATTGTYSGNTIYF
NA | TRBJ2-5 | 15 | TRBV9 | TRBD2 | TGTGCCAGCAGCAACCCGGGACTAGCGGGTGAAATCCAGTACTTC | CASSNPGLAGEIQYF
NA | TRBJ1-6 | 15 | TRBV5-4 | TRBD1 | TGTGCCAGCAGCTGGGGGGGACAGGTCAATTCACCCCTCCACTTT | CASSWGGQVNSPLHF
NA | TRBJ1-6 | 20 | TRBV4-1 | NA | TGCGCCAGCAGCCAAGATAGCCCTACGAAGGGAGGGGGTTATAATTCACCCCTCCACTTT | CASSQDSPTKGGGYNSPLHF
once | TRBJ2-7 | 12 | TRBV14 | NA | TGTGCCAGCAGCCCGCAGGGTTTCGAGCAGTACTTC | CASSPQGFEQYF
NA | TRBJ2-5 | 17 | TRBV7-9 | TRBD1 | TGTGCCAGCAGCAACCTTAGGGACAGCGAAGGGAGCGAGACCCAGTACTTC | CASSNLRDSEGSETQYF
NA | TRBJ2-5 | 13 | TRBV6-5 | NA | TGTGCCAGCAGTTACTCGAGGGATGGGACCCAGTACTTC | CASSYSRDGTQYF
NA | TRBJ2-7 | 16 | TRBV9 | NA | TGTGCCAGCAGCGTAGGTCCCGACACAGACTACTACGAGCAGTACTTC | CASSVGPDTDYYEQYF
NA | TRBJ1-6 | 13 | TRBV27 | NA | TGTGCCAGCAGTTTATGGACAGATTCACCCCTCCACTTT | CASSLWTDSPLHF
NA | TRBJ2-5 | 14 | TRBV5-6 | NA | TGTGCCAGCAGCGTTGGGGCAGGTCGACAGACCCAGTACTTC | CASSVGAGRQTQYF
NA | TRBJ2-3 | 15 | TRBV19 | NA | TGTGCCAGTACGGCGGGGGCCCTTTCTTCAGATACGCAGTATTTT | CASTAGALSSDTQYF
NA | TRBJ1-6 | 15 | TRBV5-1 | NA | TGCGCCAGCGCGAGAGGGAGCTCCTATAATTCACCCCTCCACTTT | CASARGSSYNSPLHF